This TCR beta chain emerged from a study of Graves' ophthalmopathy and Graves' hyperthyroidism. Trimming pared 1 base from V and 1 base from J, leaving 11 bases between. The length of the CDR3 is 15 residues. Germline V gene data show CDR1 as GTSNPN and CDR2 as SVGIG (reference sequence). This clonotype was found many times. Amplification targeted the TCR beta CDR3 regions, with RNA transcripts as the source material. The authors performed first-round RT-PCR with HTBI primers and then a second-round multiplex PCR. Using its own MiXCR run on the multiplex PCR reads, TCRdb lists one record per CDR3 protein. The sample includes 400,000 to 450,000 distinct CDR3 sequences, around 21% seen only once; the top ten take roughly 3%.

This TCR came from a woman aged 18-29 years with stable Graves' hyperthyroidism. Sequencing input: peripheral blood. The chain is built from TRBV30 and TRBJ1-3, with TRBD1 as a possible D gene (5 bases). The CDR3 spells CAWSARQGSGNTIYF. The CDR3 region has the DNA TGTGCCTGGAGTGCCCGGCAGGGTTCTGGAAACACCATATATTTT.